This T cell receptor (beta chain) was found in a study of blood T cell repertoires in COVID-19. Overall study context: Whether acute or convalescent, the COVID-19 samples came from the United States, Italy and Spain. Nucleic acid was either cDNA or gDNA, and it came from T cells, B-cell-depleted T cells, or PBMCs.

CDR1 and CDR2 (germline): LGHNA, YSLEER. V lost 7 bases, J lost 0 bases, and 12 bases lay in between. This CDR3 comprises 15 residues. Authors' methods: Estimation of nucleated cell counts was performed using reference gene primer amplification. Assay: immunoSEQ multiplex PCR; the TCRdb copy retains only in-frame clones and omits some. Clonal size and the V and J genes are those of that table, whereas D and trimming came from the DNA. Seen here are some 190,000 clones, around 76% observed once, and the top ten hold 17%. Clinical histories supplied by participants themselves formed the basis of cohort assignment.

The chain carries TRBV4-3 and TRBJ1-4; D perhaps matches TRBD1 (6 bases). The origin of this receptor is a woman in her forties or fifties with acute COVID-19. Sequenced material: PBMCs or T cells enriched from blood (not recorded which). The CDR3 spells CASTSGQSTNEKLFF. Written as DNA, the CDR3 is TGCGCCAGCACCTCAGGACAGTCAACTAATGAAAAACTGTTTTTT.